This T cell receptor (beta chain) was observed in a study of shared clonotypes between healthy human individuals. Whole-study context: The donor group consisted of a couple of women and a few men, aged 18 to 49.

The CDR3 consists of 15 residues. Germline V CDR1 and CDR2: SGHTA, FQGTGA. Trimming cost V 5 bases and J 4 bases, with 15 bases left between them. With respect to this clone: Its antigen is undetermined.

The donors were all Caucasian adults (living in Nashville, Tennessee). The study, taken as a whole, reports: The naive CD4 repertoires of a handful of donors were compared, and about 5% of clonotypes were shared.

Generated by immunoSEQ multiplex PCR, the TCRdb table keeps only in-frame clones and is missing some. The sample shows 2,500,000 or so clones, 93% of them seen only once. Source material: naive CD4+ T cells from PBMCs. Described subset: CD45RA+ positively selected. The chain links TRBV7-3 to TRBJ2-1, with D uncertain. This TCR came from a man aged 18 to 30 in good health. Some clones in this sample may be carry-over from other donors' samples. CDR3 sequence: CASSPQTAGYNEQFF. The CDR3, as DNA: TGTGCCAGCAGCCCTCAAACCGCTGGGTACAATGAGCAGTTCTTC.